One sample yielded the 6 T cell receptor beta chains listed below, sequenced in a study of T cell responses to AZD1222 COVID-19 vaccine. Data came from immunoSEQ multiplex PCR; TCRdb stores just in-frame clones and leaves some out. The table includes some 78,000 clones, roughly 80% detected once. The sample here was peripheral blood, taken 28 days after the second AZD1222 dose. The receptors come from an adult who received the AZD1222 COVID-19 vaccine.

The chain employs TRBV6-5 and TRBJ2-7; D is tentatively TRBD1 or TRBD2 (5 bases each). This CDR3 has 13 amino acids. V was clipped by 8 bases and J by 0 bases, with 11 bases between them. CDR1 and CDR2 (germline): MNHEY, SVGAGI. CDR3 amino acids: CASRDRPSYEQYF. The CDR3 DNA is TGTGCCAGCCGGGACCGTCCCTCCTACGAGCAGTACTTC.

CDR3 DNA sequence: TGTGCCAGCAGAGATTCCGTAGGGCAGTATTTT. This translates into CASRDSVGQYF. The rearrangement uses TRBV28 and TRBJ2-3; D ambiguous. The V gene's germline CDR1 is MDHEN and CDR2 SYDVKM. V lost 6 bases and J lost 11, with 12 bases in between. The length of the CDR3 is 11 residues.

This clone has only one observation. This chain joins TRBV5-1 and TRBJ2-7; a possible D gene is TRBD1 (6 bases). Germline-derived CDR1 and CDR2 are SGHRS and YFSETQ. Trimming shortened V by 4 bases and J by 6 bases, and 14 bases separated the two germline ends. The CDR3 runs 13 residues. The CDR3 region is CASSRPPGVEQYF. The CDR3 nucleotides are TGCGCCAGCAGCAGGCCCCCAGGGGTCGAGCAGTACTTC.

This chain connects TRBV5-6 to TRBJ2-3; TRBD2 might be the D (5 bases). Germline V CDR1 and CDR2: SGHDT, YYEEEE. The V end lost 5 bases, the J end lost 5 bases, and 18 bases lay between the germline ends. The CDR3 consists of 15 residues. The CDR3 bases are TGTGCCAGCAGACCTAGCACGGGGTGGGTAGATACGCAGTATTTT. It translates to CASRPSTGWVDTQYF. Looking up the rest from reference TRBV5-6 and TRBJ2-3 gives the full variable domain: DAGVTQSPTHLIKTRGQQVTLRCSPKSGHDTVSWYQQALGQGPQFIFQYYEEEERQRGNFPDRFSGHQFPNYSSELNVNALLLGDSALYLCASRPSTGWVDTQYFGPGTRLTVL.

This chain uses TRBV19 with TRBJ2-7, with unresolved D. The germline gives CDR1 LNHDA, CDR2 SQIVND (reference sequence). The CDR3 spans 14 residues. Trimming pared 0 bases from V and 4 bases from J, leaving 10 bases between. This CDR3 reads CASSIDQWAYEQYF. The CDR3 DNA reads TGTGCCAGTAGTATAGATCAATGGGCGTACGAGCAGTACTTC.

The rearrangement joins TRBV14 to TRBJ1-4; D unresolved. Trimming stripped 4 bases from V and 4 bases from J, with 7 bases between. This CDR3 comprises 13 residues. Germline V CDR1 and CDR2: SGHDN, FVKESK. The CDR3 is CASSRSHNEKLFF. The CDR3 nucleotides read TGTGCCAGCAGCCGATCGCATAATGAAAAACTGTTTTTT.